Below are 19 T cell receptor beta chains sequenced from a single sample in a study of shared clonotypes between healthy human individuals. The method was immunoSEQ multiplex PCR; TCRdb's version includes in-frame clones alone and lacks a portion of them. The table has 2 million to 2.5 million clones, about 90% seen once; the top ten hold around 0.35%. Material for sequencing was naive CD4+ T cells from PBMCs. Stated subset: CD45RA+ positively selected. These receptors were taken from a young man in good health. Some clones in this sample may be carry-over from other donors' samples.

This clone has only one observation. This CDR3 is also generated by other DNA sequences in the sample. The gene calls are TRBV27 and TRBJ1-5, with D uncertain. V was clipped by 2 bases and J by 3 bases, with 5 bases between them. Per the germline V gene, CDR1 is MNHEY and CDR2 is SMNVEV (reference sequence). The CDR3 totals 13 residues. CDR3 sequence (DNA): TGTGCCAGCAGTTTAGTTTCCAATCAGCCCCAGCATTTT. Encoded protein: CASSLVSNQPQHF.

This rearrangement joins TRBV15 to TRBJ2-3; 12 bases align to TRBD2. Trimming took 4 bases from V and 4 from J; bases not matched to a gene: 6. CDR1 and CDR2 from the germline V gene are LNHNV and YYDKDF (reference sequence). CDR3 length: 16 residues. CDR3 in amino acids: CATSKRTSGTPDTQYF. The CDR3 DNA follows: TGTGCCACCAGCAAACGGACTAGCGGGACACCAGATACGCAGTATTTT. Based on the CDR3 plus reference TRBV15 and TRBJ2-3, the full variable domain is DAMVIQNPRYQVTQFGKPVTLSCSQTLNHNVMYWYQQKSSQAPKLLFHYYDKDFNNEADTPDNFQSRRPNTSFCFLDIRSPGLGDTAMYLCATSKRTSGTPDTQYFGPGTRLTVL.

V is TRBV29-1 and J is TRBJ2-3, with TRBD1 matching over 7 bases. The CDR3 runs 13 residues. V was pared by 4 bases and J by 3 bases, with 4 bases of the junction left unmatched. Germline CDR1 reads SQVTM; CDR2 reads ANQGSEA. CDR3 in amino acids: CSVGLGQTDTQYF. CDR3 nucleotide sequence: TGCAGCGTTGGGTTGGGACAGACAGATACGCAGTATTTT.

The gene calls are TRBV5-1 and TRBJ2-7; TRBD1 or TRBD2 may be the D gene (5 bases each). The V end lost 4 bases, the J end lost 9 bases, and 20 bases lay between the germline ends. Germline CDR1 is SGHRS and CDR2 is YFSETQ. This CDR3 has 14 amino acids. CDR3 DNA: TGCGCCAGCAGCGACAGTGGGACCGGATTGTGGCAGTACTTC. As protein: CASSDSGTGLWQYF.

The chain is built from TRBV5-1 and TRBJ2-1, with 7 bases that match TRBD1. The V segment lost 0 bases and the J segment 3 bases; nucleotides outside the gene matches: 3. The V gene's germline CDR1 is SGHRS and CDR2 YFSETQ. The CDR3 is 15 amino acids. The CDR3 protein is CASSLEGDSYNEQFF. CDR3 DNA sequence: TGCGCCAGCAGCTTGGAGGGGGACAGCTACAATGAGCAGTTCTTC.

The rearrangement links TRBV27 to TRBJ1-1; no definite D call. The CDR3 loop spans 16 amino acids. Between the trimmed V and J ends, which lost 5 bases and 0 bases, there was a span of 16 bases. Germline CDR1 MNHEY, CDR2 SMNVEV (reference sequence). The CDR3 sequence: CASSQNVKLMNTEAFF. DNA for the CDR3: TGTGCCAGCAGTCAAAACGTGAAACTTATGAACACTGAAGCTTTCTTT.

The V and J genes are TRBV25-1 and TRBJ2-7; D tentatively reads TRBD1 or TRBD2 (5 bases each). Germline-derived CDR1 and CDR2 are MGHDK and SYGVNS. V lost 3 bases, J lost 6 bases, and 18 bases lay in between. The CDR3 is 15 amino acids. CDR3 protein: CASSDPHRDPREQYF. DNA of the CDR3: TGTGCCAGCAGTGACCCCCACCGGGACCCCCGCGAGCAGTACTTC.

About this clone itself: This CDR3 is also generated by other DNA sequences in the sample. This rearrangement joins TRBV5-1 to TRBJ2-4, with D unresolved. CDR1 is SGHRS and CDR2 is YFSETQ in the germline V gene. Between the trimmed V and J ends, which lost 0 bases and 2 bases, there was a span of 6 bases. The CDR3 consists of 14 residues. The CDR3 coding sequence is TGCGCCAGCAGCTTGGGAGATACCAAAAACATTCAGTACTTC. This sequence encodes CASSLGDTKNIQYF.

This rearrangement joins TRBV5-6 to TRBJ2-1; 12 bases fit TRBD2. The CDR3 has 16 residues. With V trimmed by 4 bases and J by 2 bases, 4 bases remained unmatched. CDR1 is SGHDT and CDR2 is YYEEEE in the germline V gene. CDR3 amino acids: CASSRLAGVPYNEQFF. In DNA form, the CDR3 reads TGTGCCAGCAGCCGACTAGCGGGAGTTCCCTACAATGAGCAGTTCTTC. Together with reference TRBV5-6 and TRBJ2-1, the CDR3 gives the full variable domain: DAGVTQSPTHLIKTRGQQVTLRCSPKSGHDTVSWYQQALGQGPQFIFQYYEEEERQRGNFPDRFSGHQFPNYSSELNVNALLLGDSALYLCASSRLAGVPYNEQFFGPGTRLTVL.

The chain recombines TRBV7-2 with TRBJ2-3; a weak D match, TRBD2 (5 bases). Germline CDR1 and CDR2: SGHTA and FQGNSA. V was cut by 1 base and J by 0 bases, with 11 bases left in between. This CDR3 is 16 amino acids long. CDR3 in DNA: TGTGCCAGCAGCTTAGGGGAGCGAAGAAGCACAGATACGCAGTATTTT. Translation gives CASSLGERRSTDTQYF. The entire variable domain, with the rest obtained from reference TRBV7-2 and TRBJ2-3, is as follows: GAGVSQSPSNKVTEKGKDVELRCDPISGHTALYWYRQSLGQGLEFLIYFQGNSAPDKSGLPSDRFSAERTGGSVSTLTIQRTQQEDSAVYLCASSLGERRSTDTQYFGPGTRLTVL.

J is TRBJ2-5 and V is TRBV7-2, with 9 bases identical to TRBD2. CDR1 and CDR2 from the germline V gene are SGHTA and FQGNSA. The CDR3 is 13 amino acids. J lost 6 bases, V lost 5 bases, and 4 bases had no gene match. This CDR3 reads CASSHSGRKTQYF. The CDR3 nucleotides are TGTGCCAGCAGCCATAGCGGGAGAAAGACCCAGTACTTC.

V and J are TRBV7-2 and TRBJ1-1; tentatively, D is TRBD1 (5 bases). The V and J ends lost 4 bases and 0 bases respectively, with 15 bases between them. CDR1 is SGHTA, CDR2 FQGNSA, per germline. This CDR3 has 16 residues. DNA for the CDR3: TGTGCCAGCAGCTCGCAAGGGGCCCCAATGAACACTGAAGCTTTCTTT. Translation gives CASSSQGAPMNTEAFF. Combining the CDR3 with reference TRBV7-2 and TRBJ1-1 gives the whole variable domain GAGVSQSPSNKVTEKGKDVELRCDPISGHTALYWYRQSLGQGLEFLIYFQGNSAPDKSGLPSDRFSAERTGGSVSTLTIQRTQQEDSAVYLCASSSQGAPMNTEAFFGQGTRLTVV.

The chain couples TRBV6-1 to TRBJ2-5, with TRBD2 as a possible D gene (6 bases). This CDR3 spans 15 amino acids. Germline CDR1 MNHNS, CDR2 SASEGT. The V end lost 0 bases, the J end lost 1 base, and 9 bases lay between the germline ends. This CDR3 reads CASSEAGLFQETQYF. The CDR3 bases are TGTGCCAGCAGTGAAGCGGGACTGTTCCAAGAGACCCAGTACTTC.

This clone came up once. The rearrangement uses TRBV5-1 and TRBJ1-4; weak D call: TRBD1 (5 bases). This CDR3 has 14 amino acids. Germline loops: CDR1 SGHRS, CDR2 YFSETQ. The V gene lost 4 bases and the J gene lost 8 bases, with 15 bases spanning the gap. The CDR3 bases are TGCGCCAGCAGCCCTAGGGGATCTGAAGAAAAACTGTTTTTT. Residues: CASSPRGSEEKLFF.

The rearrangement joins TRBV11-2 to TRBJ1-3; unclear D gene. Deletions cut 4 bases from V and 11 bases from J, with 15 bases between. Germline assignment: CDR1 SGHAT and CDR2 FQNNGV. The CDR3 has 13 amino acids. The CDR3 here is CASSSSDATPIYF. In DNA form, the CDR3 reads TGTGCCAGCAGCTCCTCGGACGCTACGCCCATATATTTT.

The chain combines TRBV5-5 with TRBJ2-3, with TRBD2 identical over 7 bases. V shed 4 bases and J 2 bases; nucleotides not matched to a gene: 10. In germline, CDR1 is SGHKS, CDR2 YYEKEE (reference sequence). The CDR3 has 16 amino acids. Here the CDR3 DNA reads TGTGCCAGCAGCCAGTTTAGCGGGCCTTACACAGATACGCAGTATTTT. This codes for CASSQFSGPYTDTQYF.

The chain joins TRBV30 to TRBJ2-3; TRBD2 matches at 12 bases. The germline CDR1 and CDR2 sequences are GTSNPN and SVGIG (reference sequence). This CDR3 has 15 residues. V gave up 1 base and J gave up 5 bases; unmatched junction bases: 4. The CDR3 region is CAWSAEGLAGDTQYF. The CDR3 DNA reads TGTGCCTGGAGTGCCGAGGGACTAGCGGGAGATACGCAGTATTTT.

Turning to this clone: This CDR3 is also generated by other DNA sequences in the sample. The V call is TRBV6-5, the J call TRBJ2-5; 9 bases fit TRBD1. The CDR3 is 15 residues long. Germline V lookup: CDR1 MNHEY, CDR2 SVGAGI. The trim removed 5 bases at V and 5 bases at J, leaving 9 bases unmatched. CDR3: CASSRPGQGTETQYF. The CDR3 nucleotides read TGTGCCAGCAGTCGGCCGGGACAGGGTACGGAGACCCAGTACTTC.

The chain recombines TRBV19 with TRBJ2-2; D not resolved. The CDR3 totals 13 residues. Germline CDR1 LNHDA, CDR2 SQIVND (reference sequence). Trimming removed 4 bases from V and 5 bases from J, with 8 bases in between. CDR3 sequence: CASSTIQTGELFF. The CDR3 bases are TGTGCCAGTAGTACCATACAGACCGGGGAGCTGTTTTTT.